Listed below are T cell receptor beta chains from one sample, sequenced in a study of T cell responses to AZD1222 COVID-19 vaccine. The protocol was immunoSEQ multiplex PCR, while the TCRdb copy is restricted to in-frame clones and leaves out a portion. The sample lists some 150,000 clones; about 87% were seen once. Specimen: peripheral blood, collected 28 days after the second AZD1222 dose. The receptors here all came from an adult who received the AZD1222 COVID-19 vaccine. Each CDR3 is given with its conserved first and last residue. The order of the fields is V gene, clone size, J gene, D gene, CDR3 protein, CDR3 DNA. The D gene is left open where the match is weak. The size entry is marked missing in some rows and otherwise reads once, few, many or a size class.

>TRBV7-2|.|TRBJ1-5|.
CASSVGVQPQHF
TGTGCCAGCAGCGTAGGGGTTCAGCCCCAGCATTTT
>TRBV7-2|.|TRBJ1-5|.
CASSHQGYQPQHF
TGTGCCAGCAGTCACCAGGGATATCAGCCCCAGCATTTT
>TRBV6-1|.|TRBJ1-5|.
CASSDQAKSGRGQPQHF
TGTGCCAGCAGTGATCAGGCCAAGTCGGGGCGGGGTCAGCCCCAGCATTTT
>TRBV5-1|.|TRBJ2-5|TRBD2
CASSLVPPELAGIQETQYF
TGCGCCAGCAGCTTGGTCCCTCCCGAACTAGCGGGCATCCAAGAGACCCAGTACTTC
>TRBV5-6|.|TRBJ1-6|.
CASSLARALRMGGNSPLHF
TGTGCCAGCAGCTTGGCCAGGGCCCTCCGGATGGGCGGGAATTCACCCCTCCACTTT
>TRBV27|.|TRBJ1-6|.
CASSPREDSPLHF
TGTGCCAGCAGTCCTCGGGAGGATTCACCCCTCCACTTT
>TRBV9|.|TRBJ2-5|.
CASSVVPAGETQYF
TGTGCCAGCAGCGTAGTCCCGGCGGGAGAGACCCAGTACTTC
>TRBV6-9|.|TRBJ1-2|.
CASSYTGSGRYGYTF
TGTGCCAGCAGCTATACAGGGTCTGGCCGCTATGGCTACACCTTC
>TRBV5-1|.|TRBJ2-7|TRBD2
CASSLWLAGEGILYEQYF
TGCGCCAGCAGCTTGTGGCTAGCGGGAGAAGGGATTCTATACGAGCAGTACTTC
>TRBV29-1|.|TRBJ2-5|.
CSVDGARETQYF
TGCAGCGTTGACGGGGCTCGAGAGACCCAGTACTTC
>TRBV19|.|TRBJ2-1|TRBD1
CASSIVRGPRGEQFF
TGTGCCAGTAGTATAGTCAGGGGGCCGAGAGGAGAGCAGTTCTTC
>TRBV5-1|once|TRBJ1-1|.
CASSLDGRVTEAFF
TGCGCCAGCAGCTTGGATGGCAGGGTAACTGAAGCTTTCTTT
>TRBV18|.|TRBJ1-6|TRBD1
CASSPLGQGTLGNSPLHF
TGTGCCAGCTCACCACTGGGACAGGGGACTTTGGGCAATTCACCCCTCCACTTT
>TRBV27|once|TRBJ1-1|TRBD1
CASSLYGRGMVNTEAFF
TGTGCCAGCAGTTTATATGGCAGGGGGATGGTGAACACTGAAGCTTTCTTT
>TRBV11-2|.|TRBJ2-3|TRBD1
CASSFATGTDTQYF
TGTGCCAGCAGCTTCGCGACAGGGACAGATACGCAGTATTTT
>TRBV24-1|.|TRBJ2-5|.
CATSDRGLAGRQETQYF
TGTGCCACCAGCGACAGGGGGCTAGCGGGGCGCCAAGAGACCCAGTACTTC
>TRBV27|.|TRBJ1-1|TRBD1
CASSLEGANTEAFF
TGTGCCAGCAGTTTAGAGGGGGCGAACACTGAAGCTTTCTTT
>TRBV18|.|TRBJ1-1|.
CASSQETGRTKNTEAFF
TGTGCCAGCTCACAAGAGACAGGCCGCACAAAGAACACTGAAGCTTTCTTT
>TRBV4-2|once|TRBJ2-7|TRBD2
CASSLNSGSRSHEQYF
TGTGCCAGCAGCCTCAATAGCGGGAGCCGTAGCCACGAGCAGTACTTC
>TRBV6-1|.|TRBJ2-5|.
CASSEATFQETQYF
TGTGCCAGCAGTGAAGCCACCTTCCAAGAGACCCAGTACTTC
>TRBV7-9|.|TRBJ2-3|.
CASSSPFDTQYF
TGTGCCAGCAGCTCCCCATTTGATACGCAGTATTTT
>TRBV5-1|few|TRBJ2-2|.
CASSLKHTTGELFF
TGCGCCAGCAGCTTAAAGCATACTACCGGGGAGCTGTTTTTT
>TRBV12-3/TRBV12-4|.|TRBJ1-6|.
CASSALIGSPLHF
TGTGCCAGCAGTGCCCTCATAGGTTCACCCCTCCACTTT
>TRBV19|.|TRBJ1-2|.
CASSIDATNYGYTF
TGTGCCAGTAGTATAGATGCAACTAACTATGGCTACACCTTC
>TRBV12-3/TRBV12-4|.|TRBJ2-1|.
CASSLQTAEQFF
TGTGCCAGCAGTTTGCAGACAGCCGAGCAGTTCTTC
>TRBV7-3|.|TRBJ1-5|.
CASSFQNNNQPQHF
TGTGCCAGCAGCTTCCAGAATAACAATCAGCCCCAGCATTTT
>TRBV3-1/TRBV3-2|.|TRBJ1-4|.
CASSQEPGSAGENEKLFF
TGTGCCAGCAGCCAAGAACCTGGGTCGGCAGGGGAAAATGAAAAACTGTTTTTT
>TRBV28|.|TRBJ1-3|TRBD1
CASNRDRGDTIYF
TGTGCCAGCAACCGGGACAGGGGAGACACCATATATTTT
>TRBV11-2|.|TRBJ2-7|.
CASTPGLSYEQYF
TGTGCCAGCACCCCTGGGCTCTCCTACGAGCAGTACTTC
>TRBV5-1|once|TRBJ2-5|.
CASSLSSSQETQYF
TGCGCCAGCAGCTTGTCTAGCAGTCAAGAGACCCAGTACTTC
>TRBV4-1|.|TRBJ1-5|.
CASSQEAGQGVQPQHF
TGCGCCAGCAGCCAAGAAGCAGGGCAGGGCGTTCAGCCCCAGCATTTT
>TRBV7-2|once|TRBJ1-4|.
CASSLVVGWGEKLFF
TGTGCCAGCAGCTTAGTGGTGGGGTGGGGTGAAAAACTGTTTTTT
>TRBV27|.|TRBJ1-5|.
CASTEIGGRNQPQHF
TGTGCCAGCACTGAGATAGGGGGGCGCAATCAGCCCCAGCATTTT
>TRBV6-2/TRBV6-3|.|TRBJ1-1|.
CASSWTGGRAFF
TGTGCCAGCAGTTGGACGGGGGGTCGGGCTTTCTTT
>TRBV28|.|TRBJ1-5|TRBD1
CASHSTGQGNNQPQHF
TGTGCCAGCCACTCGACGGGACAGGGAAACAATCAGCCCCAGCATTTT
>TRBV9|.|TRBJ2-1|TRBD2
CASSSRGDEQFF
TGTGCCAGCAGCTCCCGGGGGGATGAGCAGTTCTTC
>TRBV5-1|.|TRBJ2-7|.
CASSFGMEQYF
TGCGCCAGCAGCTTCGGGATGGAGCAGTACTTC
>TRBV12-3/TRBV12-4|.|TRBJ1-6|.
CASSQLQGGQYF
TGTGCCAGCAGTCAGCTACAGGGCGGTCAGTACTTT
>TRBV7-2|.|TRBJ1-6|TRBD1
CASSLRQGPSPLHF
TGTGCCAGCAGCCTTCGACAGGGACCGTCACCCCTCCACTTT
>TRBV12-3/TRBV12-4|once|TRBJ2-7|.
CASSSRGEQYF
TGTGCCAGCAGTTCAAGGGGCGAGCAGTACTTC
>TRBV5-6|.|TRBJ2-1|.
CASRRRYNEQFF
TGTGCCAGCAGACGCCGCTACAATGAGCAGTTCTTC
>TRBV28|.|TRBJ2-1|.
CASSFRSSYNEQFF
TGTGCCAGCAGTTTCAGGAGCTCCTACAATGAGCAGTTCTTC
>TRBV12-3/TRBV12-4|.|TRBJ2-3|.
CASSFVRTDTQYF
TGTGCCAGCAGTTTTGTCCGGACAGATACGCAGTATTTT
>TRBV6-2/TRBV6-3|.|TRBJ1-1|.
CASSYSAGNTEAFF
TGTGCCAGCAGTTACTCGGCGGGGAACACTGAAGCTTTCTTT
>TRBV28|.|TRBJ2-2|.
CASSVAGGRRELFF
TGTGCCAGCAGTGTAGCAGGGGGGCGGAGGGAGCTGTTTTTT
>TRBV29-1|.|TRBJ2-7|.
CSVVEGGVWEQYF
TGCAGCGTTGTGGAGGGGGGGGTCTGGGAGCAGTACTTC
>TRBV2|.|TRBJ1-6|TRBD1
CASQTGDWNSPLHF
TGTGCCAGTCAGACAGGGGACTGGAATTCACCCCTCCACTTT
>TRBV9|few|TRBJ2-7|TRBD1
CASSPSGQGYEQYF
TGTGCCAGCAGCCCCTCGGGACAGGGCTACGAGCAGTACTTC
>TRBV6-5|.|TRBJ1-4|.
CASSFRGFNEKLFF
TGTGCCAGCAGTTTCAGGGGATTTAATGAAAAACTGTTTTTT
>TRBV28|few|TRBJ1-2|.
CASSNRGSYGYTF
TGTGCCAGCAGCAATAGGGGTAGCTATGGCTACACCTTC
>TRBV6-5|.|TRBJ2-7|.
CASNFGGTEPYEQYF
TGTGCCAGCAACTTTGGAGGGACAGAACCCTACGAGCAGTACTTC
>TRBV4-2|.|TRBJ2-5|TRBD1
CASSQAQGGERETQYF
TGTGCCAGCAGCCAAGCTCAAGGGGGCGAACGAGAGACCCAGTACTTC
>TRBV5-4|.|TRBJ1-4|.
CASSLGLGATNEKLFF
TGTGCCAGCAGCCTCGGACTTGGGGCGACTAATGAAAAACTGTTTTTT
>TRBV15|few|TRBJ1-2|.
CATKALGDSGTVPNYGYTF
TGTGCCACCAAGGCACTTGGAGATTCTGGGACTGTTCCAAACTATGGCTACACCTTC
>TRBV7-3|.|TRBJ2-2|TRBD1
CASSAGGTGELFF
TGTGCCAGCAGCGCAGGGGGTACCGGGGAGCTGTTTTTT
>TRBV7-2|.|TRBJ2-1|.
CASSSGPRYNEQFF
TGTGCCAGCAGCTCAGGACCGCGATACAATGAGCAGTTCTTC
>TRBV15|.|TRBJ2-7|.
CATSRDLGQSWGYEQYF
TGTGCCACCAGCAGAGATCTTGGGCAGAGCTGGGGGTACGAGCAGTACTTC
>TRBV19|.|TRBJ1-1|TRBD1
CASKTGTGGLNTEAFF
TGTGCCAGTAAGACCGGGACAGGGGGATTGAACACTGAAGCTTTCTTT